Each of the 10 T cell receptor beta chains below was sequenced from the same sample in a study of Graves' ophthalmopathy and Graves' hyperthyroidism. RNA transcripts served as template for amplifying TCR beta CDR3 sequences. Investigators did first-round RT-PCR with HTBI primers, then second-round multiplex PCR. TCRdb re-called the multiplex PCR reads through MiXCR, storing one row per CDR3 protein. Found here are a few hundred thousand distinct CDR3 sequences, approximately 17% of them singletons; the top ten hold 2% to 2.5%. The sequencing input was peripheral blood. The receptors shown here come from an adult woman with stable Graves' hyperthyroidism.

This clonotype was counted a few times. CDR3 in amino acids: CASGGQETSGSPNTGELFF. DNA of the CDR3: TGCGCCAGCGGGGGACAGGAGACTAGCGGGAGCCCGAACACCGGGGAGCTGTTTTTT. The chain couples TRBV5-1 to TRBJ2-2; 12 positions agree with TRBD2. The CDR3 sequence is 19 residues long. The germline CDR1 and CDR2 sequences are SGHRS and YFSETQ. Trimming took 7 bases from V and 0 from J; bases not matched to a gene: 13.

This chain uses TRBV20-1 with TRBJ1-2, with 7 bases identical to TRBD1. V shed 1 base and J 5 bases; nucleotides not matched to a gene: 19. CDR1 is DFQATT and CDR2 is SNEGSKA in the germline V gene (reference sequence). CDR3 length: 18 residues. As DNA, the CDR3 is TGCAGTGCTAGAGGACGCCGTGGAGGGGGCAAGGGGCATTATGGCTACACCTTC. Translating gives CSARGRRGGGKGHYGYTF.

A few counts support this clonotype. The chain has TRBV5-6 and TRBJ1-5, with D uncertain. This CDR3 region has 14 residues. V was clipped by 0 bases and J by 4 bases, with 8 bases between them. Germline V gene data show CDR1 as SGHDT and CDR2 as YYEEEE. DNA of the CDR3: TGTGCCAGCAGCTTGGGCAGCCAAAATCAGCCCCAGCATTTT. This encodes CASSLGSQNQPQHF.

This rearrangement joins TRBV28 to TRBJ2-7; 9 positions match TRBD1. Germline loops: CDR1 MDHEN, CDR2 SYDVKM. Losses at the gene ends were 6 bases for V and 3 bases for J; bases not matched to a gene: 9. The CDR3 runs 15 residues. This CDR3 is CASRPSDRGSYEQYF. The CDR3 coding sequence is TGTGCCAGCAGACCCTCAGACAGGGGGAGCTACGAGCAGTACTTC.

The chain couples TRBV5-6 to TRBJ2-5; D is ambiguous. The ends were cut back, 2 bases at V and 4 bases at J, with 12 bases in the middle. The CDR3 sequence is 14 residues long. CDR1 and CDR2 (germline): SGHDT, YYEEEE. The DNA for the CDR3 is TGTGCCAGCAGCTTTTACATAGTTGGAGAGACCCAGTACTTC. Translating it yields CASSFYIVGETQYF.

The rearrangement uses TRBV3-1 and TRBJ2-5; TRBD2 is a possible D gene (5 bases). CDR1 LGHDT and CDR2 YNNKEL come from the germline V gene (reference sequence). There are 15 residues in the CDR3. The V and J ends lost 2 bases and 7 bases respectively, with 17 bases between them. The CDR3 here is CASSQSTPGMGTQYF. CDR3 coding DNA: TGTGCCAGCAGCCAATCCACCCCCGGGATGGGGACCCAGTACTTC.

In DNA form, the CDR3 reads TGTGCCAGCAGTTTAGCGGGGATCGACAGCTACGAGCAGTACTTC. Translation: CASSLAGIDSYEQYF. The chain joins TRBV12-3 or TRBV12-4 to TRBJ2-7; perhaps TRBD1 as D (5 bases). Trimming pared 0 bases from V and 3 bases from J, leaving 12 bases between. The CDR3 has 15 residues.

This clonotype was detected ten times or more. The CDR3 DNA reads as TGTGCCAGCAGCTTAGAACGGCCCCTAATTGAGCAGTTCTTC. It translates to CASSLERPLIEQFF. The chain has TRBV7-9 and TRBJ2-1; D is uncertain. CDR1 and CDR2 from the germline V gene are SEHNR and FQNEAQ (reference sequence). The CDR3 is made up of 14 amino acids. The germline V and J ends were trimmed by 1 base and 9 bases, with 13 bases remaining between them.

V and J are TRBV27 and TRBJ2-5; no clear D gene. V lost 8 bases and J 3 bases, leaving 13 bases between the germline ends. The CDR3 consists of 13 residues. Germline V lookup: CDR1 MNHEY, CDR2 SMNVEV (reference sequence). CDR3 coding DNA: TGTGCCAGCCGCCGTCACGTCGAAGAGACCCAGTACTTC. As protein: CASRRHVEETQYF.

This clonotype appeared many times. The rearrangement links TRBV28 to TRBJ2-5, with D possibly matching TRBD2 (5 bases). With 3 bases removed from V and 5 bases from J, the gap between germline ends came to 13 bases. The CDR3 sequence is 14 residues long. Germline lookup yields CDR1 MDHEN and CDR2 SYDVKM. CDR3 loop: CASSLIGRGETQYF. CDR3 bases: TGTGCCAGCAGTTTGATTGGGCGAGGGGAGACCCAGTACTTC.